These 17 T cell receptor beta chains were sequenced from one sample in a study of T cell changes during pregnancy in multiple sclerosis. Generated by immunoSEQ multiplex PCR, the TCRdb table keeps only in-frame clones and is missing some. The repertoire holds approximately 50,000 clones, with 90% to 95% as singletons. Specimen: CD8+ T cells from peripheral blood mononuclear cells, collected after pregnancy. The receptor source for this set is a female donor with multiple sclerosis, enrolled in a pregnancy study.

The chain has TRBV5-5 and TRBJ2-7, with a tentative D call TRBD1 (6 bases). V lost 4 bases and J lost 5, with 16 bases in between. This CDR3 is built from 14 residues. Germline V gene sequence: CDR1 SGHKS, CDR2 YYEKEE (reference sequence). The CDR3 region is CASSQTGGSHEQYF. In DNA, the CDR3 is TGTGCCAGCAGCCAGACAGGTGGGAGCCACGAGCAGTACTTC. The entire variable domain, with the rest obtained from reference TRBV5-5 and TRBJ2-7, is as follows: DAGVTQSPTHLIKTRGQQVTLRCSPISGHKSVSWYQQVLGQGPQFIFQYYEKEERGRGNFPDRFSARQFPNYSSELNVNALLLGDSALYLCASSQTGGSHEQYFGPGTRLTVT.

J is TRBJ2-3 and V is TRBV19; 14 nucleotides line up with TRBD2. Per the germline V gene, CDR1 is LNHDA and CDR2 is SQIVND (reference sequence). V was pared by 1 base and J by 3 bases, with 0 bases of the junction left unmatched. This CDR3 has 16 amino acids. The CDR3 region is CASSIGLAGGTDTQYF. The CDR3 bases are TGTGCCAGTAGTATAGGACTAGCGGGGGGGACAGATACGCAGTATTTT.

A single count supports this clone. The chain is built from TRBV4-2 and TRBJ2-7; 10 nucleotides align to TRBD2. The CDR3 contains 17 residues. The germline gives CDR1 LGHNA, CDR2 YNFKEQ. V trimming: 0 bases; J trimming: 1 base; junction bases outside the gene matches: 6. CDR3 bases: TGTGCCAGCAGCCAAGATCTAGGAGCGGGGGGGTCCTACGAGCAGTACTTC. This codes for CASSQDLGAGGSYEQYF.

The chain recombines TRBV6-5 with TRBJ1-1, with no clear D. The CDR3 sequence is 15 residues long. Germline V CDR1 and CDR2: MNHEY, SVGAGI. Trimming left V 0 bases short and J 0 bases short, with 8 bases between. As DNA, the CDR3 is TGTGCCAGCAGTTACTCGGCAGGTATGAACACTGAAGCTTTCTTT. Translated: CASSYSAGMNTEAFF.

V and J are TRBV18 and TRBJ2-2; TRBD1 aligns across 8 bases. CDR3 length equals 15 residues. The J segment lost 3 bases and the V segment lost 8 bases, leaving 8 bases of the junction unmatched. Germline loops: CDR1 KGHSH, CDR2 LQKENI. CDR3 amino acids: CASRYRGADTGELFF. In DNA form, the CDR3 reads TGTGCCAGCCGTTACAGGGGGGCGGACACCGGGGAGCTGTTTTTT.

This clone came up once. The chain has TRBV19 and TRBJ2-1; 7 nucleotides line up with TRBD1. Losses at the gene ends were 2 bases for V and 6 bases for J; bases not matched to a gene: 7. This CDR3 has 15 amino acids. Germline V CDR1 and CDR2: LNHDA, SQIVND (reference sequence). The CDR3 protein is CASSIHRGTGNEQFF. CDR3 bases: TGTGCCAGTAGTATACACAGGGGTACCGGCAATGAGCAGTTCTTC. The whole variable domain, filled in from reference TRBV19 and TRBJ2-1, reads DGGITQSPKYLFRKEGQNVTLSCEQNLNHDAMYWYRQDPGQGLRLIYYSQIVNDFQKGDIAEGYSVSREKKESFPLTVTSAQKNPTAFYLCASSIHRGTGNEQFFGPGTRLTVL.

The chain is built from TRBV6-5 and TRBJ2-1; perhaps TRBD2 as D (6 bases). The V and J ends lost 4 bases and 6 bases respectively, with 16 bases between them. Germline V gene sequence: CDR1 MNHEY, CDR2 SVGAGI. This CDR3 region has 15 residues. CDR3: CASSLVRDFINEQFF. In DNA form, the CDR3 reads TGTGCCAGCAGTTTGGTAAGGGACTTTATCAATGAGCAGTTCTTC.

The chain uses TRBV27 and TRBJ1-1; 9 nucleotides line up with TRBD1. This CDR3 has 14 residues. Germline-derived CDR1 and CDR2 are MNHEY and SMNVEV (reference sequence). The junction had 5 bases not matched to a gene; V was cut back by 5 bases and J by 4 bases. The CDR3 here is CASSHGTGPTEAFF. CDR3 DNA: TGTGCCAGCAGTCATGGGACAGGGCCCACTGAAGCTTTCTTT.

The chain links TRBV9 to TRBJ2-3; 10 bases fit TRBD2. The V and J ends lost 4 bases and 0 bases, in that order; junction bases with no gene match: 17. CDR3 length equals 20 residues. Germline V CDR1 and CDR2: SGDLS, YYNGEE. This CDR3 is CASSLRGAAGGLESTDTQYF. The CDR3 DNA is TGTGCCAGCAGCCTTAGAGGTGCAGCGGGGGGGCTGGAGAGCACAGATACGCAGTATTTT.

The chain uses TRBV5-6 and TRBJ2-1; TRBD1 matches 10 bases. The CDR3 has 15 residues. J gave up 9 bases and V 5 bases, and 11 bases lay outside the gene matches. The germline V gene encodes CDR1 SGHDT and CDR2 YYEEEE. CDR3 sequence (DNA): TGTGCCAGCAGTCTTGGACAGGGGGTTTTTGGTGAGCAGTTCTTC. Amino acids: CASSLGQGVFGEQFF.

The chain combines TRBV9 with TRBJ1-2, with TRBD1 as a possible D gene (6 bases). Germline V CDR1 and CDR2: SGDLS, YYNGEE. The length of the CDR3 is 13 residues. Trimming removed 0 bases at V and 6 bases at J, with 9 bases between. The CDR3 protein is CASSVGGPDGYTF. The CDR3 bases are TGTGCCAGCAGCGTAGGGGGGCCCGATGGCTACACCTTC.

The V call is TRBV11-3, the J call TRBJ2-7; TRBD2 aligns across 8 bases. The CDR3 is 15 amino acids. V shed 7 bases and J 3 bases; nucleotides not matched to a gene: 11. Germline V gene data show CDR1 as SGHNT and CDR2 as YENEEA. The DNA of the CDR3 is TGTGCCAGCACCATTGAGCGGGGGAGAGTCTACGAGCAGTACTTC. Amino acids: CASTIERGRVYEQYF.

The chain combines TRBV11-2 with TRBJ2-5, with 7 bases lining up with TRBD2. CDR3 length: 15 amino acids. Germline V CDR1 and CDR2: SGHAT, FQNNGV. Germline trimming cut 1 base from V and 2 bases from J; bases unmatched to any gene: 4. CDR3 in amino acids: CASSLGLAAQETQYF. The DNA for the CDR3 is TGTGCCAGCAGCTTAGGGCTAGCGGCACAAGAGACCCAGTACTTC.

The chain employs TRBV4-2 and TRBJ2-5, with 8 positions matching TRBD1. This CDR3 region has 15 residues. CDR1 and CDR2 (germline): LGHNA, YNFKEQ. Unmatched junction bases numbered 2, after V lost 0 bases and J lost 2 bases. CDR3 sequence: CASSQDRTGQETQYF. For the CDR3, the DNA is TGTGCCAGCAGCCAAGATCGGACAGGGCAAGAGACCCAGTACTTC.

The chain combines TRBV25-1 with TRBJ2-5; possibly TRBD1 for D (5 bases). The germline CDR1 and CDR2 sequences are MGHDK and SYGVNS. V was pared by 3 bases and J by 3 bases, with 11 bases between. The CDR3 loop spans 14 amino acids. CDR3 in amino acids: CASSDWGSKETQYF. CDR3 sequence (DNA): TGTGCCAGCAGTGATTGGGGCAGTAAAGAGACCCAGTACTTC.

This chain links TRBV11-2 with TRBJ2-1; D is unclear. The V end lost 1 base, the J end lost 8 bases, and 6 bases lay between the germline ends. Germline V CDR1 and CDR2: SGHAT, FQNNGV. This CDR3 is 12 amino acids long. CDR3 region: CASSLVFDEQFF. The CDR3 DNA follows: TGTGCCAGCAGCTTAGTATTTGATGAGCAGTTCTTC.

The rearrangement uses TRBV7-8 and TRBJ1-1, with D maybe TRBD1 (6 bases). V was shortened by 5 bases and J by 3 bases, with 19 bases between the two germline ends. Germline lookup yields CDR1 SGHVS and CDR2 FQNEAQ. CDR3 length: 16 residues. The CDR3 sequence: CASSHALTGFDTEAFF. In DNA, the CDR3 is TGTGCCAGCAGCCACGCCCTGACAGGTTTTGACACTGAAGCTTTCTTT. Filled out from reference TRBV7-8 and TRBJ1-1, the complete variable domain reads GAGVSQSPRYKVAKRGQDVALRCDPISGHVSLFWYQQALGQGPEFLTYFQNEAQLDKSGLPSDRFFAERPEGSVSTLKIQRTQQEDSAVYLCASSHALTGFDTEAFFGQGTRLTVV.